This record concerns one T cell receptor (beta chain) sequence. What it binds is unknown. V was clipped by 5 bases and J by 6 bases; unmatched bases: 9. The CDR3 covers 15 residues. Germline assignment: CDR1 SGHTA and CDR2 FQGTGA. They ran version v3.0 of the immunoSEQ assay at survey level. Repertoires were generated with immunoSEQ multiplex PCR, while TCRdb's copy carries only in-frame clones and drops some. Seen here are approximately 19,000 clones, 79% observed once, and the top ten hold under 8%. Each HIV-infected participant was given treatment in the United States. This sample is part of a study of long-term antiretroviral therapy in people with HIV. Study-wide points: Versus controls, repertoires in people with HIV had narrower CDR3 length ranges.

The starting material was unsorted PBMCs, obtained at the start of antiretroviral therapy, before treatment. This chain uses TRBV7-3 with TRBJ2-1; 8 nucleotides agree with TRBD2. The receptor's source is a man between 18 and 35 years old with HIV. The CDR3 bases are TGTGCCAGCAGCCCATTAGCGGGAAGTCTCAATGAGCAGTTCTTC. Protein product: CASSPLAGSLNEQFF. Filled out from reference TRBV7-3 and TRBJ2-1, the complete variable domain reads GAGVSQTPSNKVTEKGKYVELRCDPISGHTALYWYRQSLGQGPEFLIYFQGTGAADDSGLPNDRFFAVRPEGSVSTLKIQRTERGDSAVYLCASSPLAGSLNEQFFGPGTRLTVL.